This TCR beta chain was captured by sequencing in a study of shared clonotypes between healthy human individuals. For the study at large: In total, the donors were two women and a few men aged 18 to 49.

On this clone: Its antigen is unknown.

This CDR3 comprises 11 residues. V was pared by 7 bases and J by 6 bases, with 11 bases between. Germline CDR1 and CDR2: GTSNPN and SVGIG (reference sequence). Points from the study as a whole: Non-shared clonotypes displayed generation probabilities falling below those of clonotypes present in all four donors.

TCRdb keeps only in-frame clones here, not all; method: immunoSEQ multiplex PCR. The sample records around 2.1 million clones, almost 96% being singletons. The V and J genes are TRBV30 and TRBJ2-3; no clear D. The TCR comes from a man between 18 and 35 years old in good health. The material sequenced was naive CD4+ T cells sorted from blood. The subset is: CD45RA+ positively selected. The CDR3 nucleotides are TGTGCCTACGGATCGGCGGATACGCAGTATTTT. This gives the protein CAYGSADTQYF.